This T cell receptor (beta chain) was identified in a study of cytomegalovirus exposure and HLA in healthy donors. CDR1 and CDR2 from the germline V gene are SGHTA and FQGNSA. The CDR3 is made up of 14 amino acids. Trimming cost V 2 bases and J 6 bases, with 14 bases left between them. Here immunoSEQ multiplex PCR was the method, and the copy in TCRdb shows in-frame clones only, minus some. The sample yields 150,000 to 200,000 clones, roughly 86% seen once. The J gene is TRBJ2-7, the V gene TRBV7-2, with D possibly being TRBD2 (5 bases). This clonotype was obtained from a man between 18 and 35 years old in good health and CMV-seropositive. Sequenced: PBMCs. CDR3 in DNA: TGTGCCAGCAGCTTAATGTCCGGGGAAGGCGAGCAGTACTTC. Its translation: CASSLMSGEGEQYF.